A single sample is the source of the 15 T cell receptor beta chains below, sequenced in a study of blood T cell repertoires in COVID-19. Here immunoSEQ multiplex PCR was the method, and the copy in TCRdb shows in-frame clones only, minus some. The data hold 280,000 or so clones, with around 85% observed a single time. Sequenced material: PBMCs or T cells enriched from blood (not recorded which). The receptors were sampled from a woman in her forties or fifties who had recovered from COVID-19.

The CDR3: CASSPVQGGDSGAFF. The CDR3 nucleotides read TGTGCCAGCTCACCGGTCCAAGGGGGTGACTCCGGGGCTTTCTTT. The chain is built from TRBV18 and TRBJ1-1, with D perhaps TRBD1 (6 bases). CDR3 length: 15 amino acids. The V and J ends lost 3 bases and 11 bases respectively, with 22 bases between them. Germline assignment: CDR1 KGHSH and CDR2 LQKENI. The whole variable domain, remainder taken from reference TRBV18 and TRBJ1-1, is NAGVMQNPRHLVRRRGQEARLRCSPMKGHSHVYWYRQLPEEGLKFMVYLQKENIIDESGMPKERFSAEFPKEGPSILRIQQVVRGDSAAYFCASSPVQGGDSGAFFGQGTRLTVV.

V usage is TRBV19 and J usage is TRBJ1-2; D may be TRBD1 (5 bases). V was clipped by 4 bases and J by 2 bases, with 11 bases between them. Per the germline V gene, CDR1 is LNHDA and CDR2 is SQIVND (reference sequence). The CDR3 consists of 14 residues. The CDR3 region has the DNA TGTGCCAGTAGTACCGAGCCAGGGAACTATGGCTACACCTTC. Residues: CASSTEPGNYGYTF.

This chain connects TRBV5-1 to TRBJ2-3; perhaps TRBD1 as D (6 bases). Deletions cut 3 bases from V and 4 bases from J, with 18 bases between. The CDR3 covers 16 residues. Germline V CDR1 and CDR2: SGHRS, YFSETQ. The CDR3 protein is CASSYIFSQGADTQYF. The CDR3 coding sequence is TGCGCCAGCAGCTATATTTTCTCACAGGGCGCAGATACGCAGTATTTT.

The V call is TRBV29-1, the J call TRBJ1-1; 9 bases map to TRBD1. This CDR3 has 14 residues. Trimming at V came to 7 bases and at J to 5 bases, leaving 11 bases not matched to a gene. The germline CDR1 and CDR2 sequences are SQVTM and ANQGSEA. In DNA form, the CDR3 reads TGCAGCGCCTCTACAGGGGGCGCTTCAACTGAAGCTTTCTTT. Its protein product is CSASTGGASTEAFF. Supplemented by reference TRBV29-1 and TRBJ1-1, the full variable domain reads SAVISQKPSRDICQRGTSLTIQCQVDSQVTMMFWYRQQPGQSLTLIATANQGSEATYESGFVIDKFPISRPNLTFSTLTVSNMSPEDSSIYLCSASTGGASTEAFFGQGTRLTVV.

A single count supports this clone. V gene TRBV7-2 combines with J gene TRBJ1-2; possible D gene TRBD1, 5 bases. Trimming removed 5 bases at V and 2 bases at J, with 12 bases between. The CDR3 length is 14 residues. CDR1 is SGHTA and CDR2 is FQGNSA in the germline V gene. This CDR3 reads CASSPVRGNYGYTF. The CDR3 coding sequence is TGTGCCAGCAGCCCAGTCCGGGGGAACTATGGCTACACCTTC.

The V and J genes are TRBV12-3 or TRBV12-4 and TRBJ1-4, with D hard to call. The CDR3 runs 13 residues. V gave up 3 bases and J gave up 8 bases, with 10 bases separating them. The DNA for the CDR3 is TGTGCCAGCAGTTTGAGATCTAGGGAAAAACTGTTTTTT. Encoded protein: CASSLRSREKLFF.

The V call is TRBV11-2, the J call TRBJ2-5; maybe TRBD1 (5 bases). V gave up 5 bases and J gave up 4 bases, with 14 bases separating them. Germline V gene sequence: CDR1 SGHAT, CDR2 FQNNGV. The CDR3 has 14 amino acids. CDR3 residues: CASSPGRGPETQYF. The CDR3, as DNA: TGTGCCAGCAGCCCGGGTAGGGGTCCAGAGACCCAGTACTTC.

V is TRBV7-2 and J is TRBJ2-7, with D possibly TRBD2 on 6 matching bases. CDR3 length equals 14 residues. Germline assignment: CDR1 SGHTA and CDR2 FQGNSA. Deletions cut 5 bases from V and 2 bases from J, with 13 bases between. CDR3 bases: TGTGCCAGCAGCCTCGGGACTTTGCCCTACGAGCAGTACTTC. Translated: CASSLGTLPYEQYF. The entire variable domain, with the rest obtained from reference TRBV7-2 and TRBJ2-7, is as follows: GAGVSQSPSNKVTEKGKDVELRCDPISGHTALYWYRQSLGQGLEFLIYFQGNSAPDKSGLPSDRFSAERTGGSVSTLTIQRTQQEDSAVYLCASSLGTLPYEQYFGPGTRLTVT.

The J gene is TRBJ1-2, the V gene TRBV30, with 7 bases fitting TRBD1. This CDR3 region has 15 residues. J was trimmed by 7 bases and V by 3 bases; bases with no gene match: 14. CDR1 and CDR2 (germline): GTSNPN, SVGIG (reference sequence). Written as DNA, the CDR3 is TGTGCCTGGAGGGGAAGGACAGGAGTGGCTATTGGCTACACCTTC. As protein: CAWRGRTGVAIGYTF.

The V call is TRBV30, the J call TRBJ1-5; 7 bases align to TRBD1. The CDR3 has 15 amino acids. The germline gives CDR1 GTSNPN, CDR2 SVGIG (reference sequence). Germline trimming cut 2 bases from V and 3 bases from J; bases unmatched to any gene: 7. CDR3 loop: CAWSPTGQFNQPQHF. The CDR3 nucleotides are TGTGCCTGGAGTCCCACGGGACAGTTCAATCAGCCCCAGCATTTT.

As DNA, the CDR3 is TGTGCCAGCAGCCCGGGACAGGGCCGTAAGAGTGGCTACACCTTC. It yields the protein CASSPGQGRKSGYTF. V usage is TRBV4-2 and J usage is TRBJ1-2, with 9 bases lining up with TRBD1. Trimming at V came to 4 bases and at J to 7 bases, leaving 10 bases not matched to a gene. CDR3 size: 15 residues. Germline assignment: CDR1 LGHNA and CDR2 YNFKEQ.

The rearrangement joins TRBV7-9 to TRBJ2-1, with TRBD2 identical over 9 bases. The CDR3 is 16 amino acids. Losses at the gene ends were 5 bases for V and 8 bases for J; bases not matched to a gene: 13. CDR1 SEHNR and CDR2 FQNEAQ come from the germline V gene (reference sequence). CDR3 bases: TGTGCCAGCAGCCCCCGGCTAGCGGGAAAAAAGTATGAGCAGTTCTTC. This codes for CASSPRLAGKKYEQFF.

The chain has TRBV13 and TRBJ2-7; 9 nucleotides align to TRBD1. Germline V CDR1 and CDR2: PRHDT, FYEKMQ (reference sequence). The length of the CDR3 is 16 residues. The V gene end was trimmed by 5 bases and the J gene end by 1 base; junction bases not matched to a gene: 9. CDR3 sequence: CASSPGQGVLSYEQYF. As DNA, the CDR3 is TGTGCCAGCAGCCCGGGACAGGGAGTGTTGTCCTACGAGCAGTACTTC. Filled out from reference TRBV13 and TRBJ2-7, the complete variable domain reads AAGVIQSPRHLIKEKRETATLKCYPIPRHDTVYWYQQGPGQDPQFLISFYEKMQSDKGSIPDRFSAQQFSDYHSELNMSSLELGDSALYFCASSPGQGVLSYEQYFGPGTRLTVT.

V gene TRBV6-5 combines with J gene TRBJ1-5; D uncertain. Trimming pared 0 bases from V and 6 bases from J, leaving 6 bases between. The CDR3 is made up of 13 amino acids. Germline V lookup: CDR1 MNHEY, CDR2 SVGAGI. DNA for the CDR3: TGTGCCAGCAGTTACTCGAGGAGTCAGCCCCAGCATTTT. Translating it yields CASSYSRSQPQHF.

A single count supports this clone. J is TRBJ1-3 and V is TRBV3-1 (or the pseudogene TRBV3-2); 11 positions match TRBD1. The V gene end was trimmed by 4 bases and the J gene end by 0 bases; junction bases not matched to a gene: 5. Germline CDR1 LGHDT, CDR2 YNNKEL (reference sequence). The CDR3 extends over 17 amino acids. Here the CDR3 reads CASSLSGTGGSGNTIYF. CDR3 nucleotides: TGTGCCAGCAGCCTTTCCGGGACAGGGGGCTCTGGAAACACCATATATTTT.